These 19 T cell receptor beta chains originate from one sample sequenced in a study of blood T cells in healthy people across ages. The use of a sample-barcoded 5' primer and a J-beta primer mix characterized a second PCR of about 6 to 11 cycles. TCRdb passed the 5' RACE reads through MiXCR, listing each CDR3 protein once. This table holds around 1,100,000 distinct CDR3 sequences, about two fifths found once. The sample taken for sequencing was blood. The origin of the receptors is a man aged 18 to 29 in good health.

V gene TRBV20-1 combines with J gene TRBJ1-5; 9 bases match TRBD1. The germline V gene encodes CDR1 DFQATT and CDR2 SNEGSKA (reference sequence). The CDR3 covers 13 residues. V was pared by 6 bases and J by 6 bases, with 6 bases of the junction left unmatched. CDR3: CSAHEDRGQPQHF. The DNA for the CDR3 is TGCAGTGCCCATGAGGACAGGGGTCAGCCCCAGCATTTT.

There are a few counts of this clonotype. The V and J genes are TRBV12-3 or TRBV12-4 and TRBJ1-1; no definite D call. V gave up 5 bases and J gave up 0 bases, with 16 bases separating them. The length of the CDR3 is 16 residues. The CDR3 is CASSPVQPGMNTEAFF. Here the CDR3 DNA reads TGTGCCAGCAGTCCAGTACAACCGGGGATGAACACTGAAGCTTTCTTT.

This clonotype was detected a few times. The chain joins TRBV4-1 to TRBJ2-7; D gene ambiguous. CDR1 MGHRA and CDR2 YSYEKL come from the germline V gene. The CDR3 sequence is 12 residues long. V was clipped by 7 bases and J by 2 bases, with 9 bases between them. The CDR3 sequence is CASIYSTYEQYF. CDR3 in DNA: TGCGCCAGCATATACAGCACCTACGAGCAGTACTTC.

This clonotype has just a few counts. The chain combines TRBV6-1 with TRBJ2-7; 7 nucleotides match TRBD2. With V trimmed by 7 bases and J by 0 bases, 6 bases remained unmatched. The CDR3 is made up of 14 amino acids. Germline assignment: CDR1 MNHNS and CDR2 SASEGT. In nucleotides, the CDR3 is TGTGCCAGCACAATTGGACTAGGCTCCTACGAGCAGTACTTC. This encodes CASTIGLGSYEQYF.

This clonotype was found a few times. The chain has TRBV19 and TRBJ1-1; unclear D gene. V dropped 5 bases and J dropped 8 bases, with 18 bases sitting between them. The CDR3 is 14 amino acids. CDR1 and CDR2 (germline): LNHDA, SQIVND (reference sequence). CDR3 protein: CASSPPSPFREAFF. The CDR3 DNA is TGTGCCAGTAGTCCTCCGAGCCCGTTCCGAGAAGCTTTCTTT.

This clonotype was seen a few times. The chain couples TRBV20-1 to TRBJ2-3; maybe TRBD2 (5 bases). The CDR3 sequence is 17 residues long. Germline V lookup: CDR1 DFQATT, CDR2 SNEGSKA (reference sequence). Trimming shortened V by 5 bases and J by 6 bases, and 27 bases separated the two germline ends. The CDR3 is CSAPGSEASILSDTQYF. CDR3 nucleotides: TGCAGTGCTCCGGGGTCCGAGGCGAGTATCCTATCGGATACGCAGTATTTT.

The table lists this clonotype with a few counts. The gene calls are TRBV6-2 or TRBV6-3 and TRBJ1-2, with 8 positions matching TRBD1. The CDR3 covers 14 residues. Trimming took 9 bases from V and 3 from J; bases not matched to a gene: 9. The germline V gene encodes CDR1 MNHEY and CDR2 SVGEGT. The CDR3 loop reads CASSGQGRYYGYTF. CDR3 sequence (DNA): TGTGCCAGTAGTGGACAGGGCCGATACTATGGCTACACCTTC.

This clonotype has just a few counts. J is TRBJ1-5 and V is TRBV20-1; TRBD1 is a possible D gene (6 bases). Trimming took 4 bases from V and 2 from J, leaving 6 bases between them. This CDR3 comprises 12 residues. Germline CDR1 reads DFQATT; CDR2 reads SNEGSKA (reference sequence). The CDR3 reads CSATGGNQPQHF. Written as DNA, the CDR3 is TGCAGTGCTACAGGGGGCAATCAGCCCCAGCATTTT.

This clonotype was counted only a few times. The J gene is TRBJ1-1, the V gene TRBV7-2, with unresolved D. The germline gives CDR1 SGHTA, CDR2 FQGNSA. The V and J ends lost 1 base and 1 base respectively, with 10 bases between them. This CDR3 comprises 15 residues. As DNA, the CDR3 is TGTGCCAGCAGCTTAGACCAAATGGGGAACACTGAAGCTTTCTTT. Its translation: CASSLDQMGNTEAFF.

This clonotype was observed many times. CDR3 nucleotides: TGTGCCAGCAGCCCTCAAAGTGGCACTGAAGCTTTCTTT. Amino acids: CASSPQSGTEAFF. The rearrangement uses TRBV27 and TRBJ1-1, with D uncertain. Germline loops: CDR1 MNHEY, CDR2 SMNVEV (reference sequence). The CDR3 covers 13 residues. V was shortened by 6 bases and J by 4 bases, with 12 bases between the two germline ends.

The V call is TRBV20-1, the J call TRBJ2-1; TRBD1 aligns across 10 bases. J lost 8 bases, V lost 0 bases, and 10 bases had no gene match. The length of the CDR3 is 16 residues. Germline values: CDR1 DFQATT, CDR2 SNEGSKA (reference sequence). The CDR3 sequence is CSARDAGTGVMDEQFF. CDR3 DNA: TGCAGTGCTAGAGATGCCGGGACAGGGGTGATGGATGAGCAGTTCTTC.

V is TRBV29-1 and J is TRBJ1-1; D is unresolved. This CDR3 region has 12 residues. The V and J ends lost 7 bases and 1 base respectively, with 10 bases between them. CDR1 is SQVTM and CDR2 is ANQGSEA in the germline V gene. The CDR3 sequence is CSAYDSNTEAFF. The DNA of the CDR3 is TGCAGCGCCTATGATTCGAACACTGAAGCTTTCTTT.

This clonotype was detected a few times. The chain employs TRBV12-3 or TRBV12-4 and TRBJ1-2, with D unresolved. CDR3 size: 13 residues. V shed 6 bases and J shed 5 bases, with 13 bases lying between them. This chain's CDR3 is CASSQAPGYGYTF. CDR3 nucleotide sequence: TGTGCCAGCAGCCAAGCACCTGGATATGGCTACACCTTC.

The rearrangement joins TRBV7-2 to TRBJ2-3, with a weak D call TRBD1 (6 bases). The CDR3 covers 16 residues. V lost 2 bases and J lost 2, with 14 bases in between. Germline CDR1 SGHTA, CDR2 FQGNSA. CDR3 nucleotides: TGTGCCAGCAGCTTAATCGGACAGAGCAACACAGATACGCAGTATTTT. It encodes CASSLIGQSNTDTQYF.

This rearrangement joins TRBV5-5 to TRBJ1-1; 8 nucleotides agree with TRBD1. Per the germline V gene, CDR1 is SGHKS and CDR2 is YYEKEE (reference sequence). Unmatched junction bases numbered 2, after V lost 0 bases and J lost 7 bases. The CDR3 is 13 residues long. This chain's CDR3 is CASSLGTGNEAFF. CDR3 nucleotides: TGTGCCAGCAGCTTGGGGACAGGGAATGAAGCTTTCTTT.

A few counts support this clonotype. The chain uses TRBV12-3 or TRBV12-4 and TRBJ1-2; 11 bases are a match to TRBD1. V shed 6 bases and J 6 bases; nucleotides not matched to a gene: 6. The CDR3 extends over 14 amino acids. CDR3 sequence (DNA): TGTGCCAGCAGCAGGACAGGGGGCGGGAATGGCTACACCTTC. Translated: CASSRTGGGNGYTF.

This clonotype was counted many times. The V call is TRBV7-2, the J call TRBJ2-3, with TRBD2 matching over 9 bases. V lost 6 bases and J lost 6; bases outside the gene matches: 7. Germline V gene sequence: CDR1 SGHTA, CDR2 FQGNSA. This CDR3 spans 14 amino acids. The CDR3 DNA reads as TGTGCCAGCAGAAAAGGACTAGCGTATGATACGCAGTATTTT. This sequence encodes CASRKGLAYDTQYF.

This clonotype turned up a few times. The rearrangement uses TRBV9 and TRBJ2-1; 9 positions match TRBD2. Trimming at V came to 4 bases and at J to 6 bases, leaving 14 bases not matched to a gene. In germline, CDR1 is SGDLS, CDR2 YYNGEE. This CDR3 is built from 17 residues. The CDR3 loop reads CASSSPTGTSLLNEQFF. The CDR3 DNA reads as TGTGCCAGCAGCTCCCCGACCGGGACTAGCCTTCTCAATGAGCAGTTCTTC.

V is TRBV20-1 and J is TRBJ2-7; 7 bases are shared with TRBD2. This CDR3 spans 15 amino acids. Trimming at V came to 0 bases and at J to 2 bases, leaving 7 bases not matched to a gene. The germline V gene has CDR1 DFQATT and CDR2 SNEGSKA (reference sequence). The DNA of the CDR3 is TGCAGTGCTAGAGATATCAGGACTAGTGCCTACGAGCAGTACTTC. The encoded protein is CSARDIRTSAYEQYF.